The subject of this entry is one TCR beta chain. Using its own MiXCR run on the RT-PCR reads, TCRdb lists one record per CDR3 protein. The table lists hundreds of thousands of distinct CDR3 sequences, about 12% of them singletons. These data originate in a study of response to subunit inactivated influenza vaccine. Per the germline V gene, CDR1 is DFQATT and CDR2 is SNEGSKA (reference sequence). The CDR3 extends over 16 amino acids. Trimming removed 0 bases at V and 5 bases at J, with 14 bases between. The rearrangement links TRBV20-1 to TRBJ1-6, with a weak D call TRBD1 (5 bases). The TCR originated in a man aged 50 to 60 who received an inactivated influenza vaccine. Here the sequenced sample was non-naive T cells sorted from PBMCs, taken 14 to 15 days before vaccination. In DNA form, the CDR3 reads TGCAGTGCTAGAGATCTCGCCGGGGGACATAATTCACCCCTCCACTTT. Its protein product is CSARDLAGGHNSPLHF.